This T cell receptor beta chain was sequenced in a study of technical replicates of blood from several donors. Germline CDR1 is SNHLY and CDR2 is FYNNEI. The CDR3 length is 14 residues. The V gene end was trimmed by 4 bases and the J gene end by 3 bases; junction bases not matched to a gene: 5. Some clones are missing from TCRdb's copy, which holds only in-frame ones; the method was immunoSEQ multiplex PCR. This repertoire shows some 66,000 clones, over 75% found once; its top ten account for roughly 4.6%. The TCR comes from a human donor in good health. Some clones in this sample may be carry-over from other donors' samples. V is TRBV2 and J is TRBJ2-7; 8 bases align to TRBD1. Specimen: PBMCs. The CDR3 protein is CASSGQGSYYEQYF. For the CDR3, the DNA is TGTGCCAGCAGTGGACAGGGGTCCTACTACGAGCAGTACTTC.